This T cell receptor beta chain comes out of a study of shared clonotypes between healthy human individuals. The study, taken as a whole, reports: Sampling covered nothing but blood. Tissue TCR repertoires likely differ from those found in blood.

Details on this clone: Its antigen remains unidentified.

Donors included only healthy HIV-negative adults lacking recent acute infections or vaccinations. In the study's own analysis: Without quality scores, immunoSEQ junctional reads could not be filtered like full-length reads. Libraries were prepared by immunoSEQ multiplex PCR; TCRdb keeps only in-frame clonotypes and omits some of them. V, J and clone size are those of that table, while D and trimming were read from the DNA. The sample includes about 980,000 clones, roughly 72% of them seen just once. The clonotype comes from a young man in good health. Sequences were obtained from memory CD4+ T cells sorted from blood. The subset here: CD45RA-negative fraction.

The CDR3, as DNA: TGCACGGTGGGGGGTCAAGAGACCCAGTACTTC. It translates to CTVGGQETQYF. This chain joins TRBV20-1 and TRBJ2-5; the D gene is possibly TRBD2 (6 bases). Germline CDR1 reads DFQATT; CDR2 reads SNEGSKA (reference sequence). The CDR3 covers 11 residues.